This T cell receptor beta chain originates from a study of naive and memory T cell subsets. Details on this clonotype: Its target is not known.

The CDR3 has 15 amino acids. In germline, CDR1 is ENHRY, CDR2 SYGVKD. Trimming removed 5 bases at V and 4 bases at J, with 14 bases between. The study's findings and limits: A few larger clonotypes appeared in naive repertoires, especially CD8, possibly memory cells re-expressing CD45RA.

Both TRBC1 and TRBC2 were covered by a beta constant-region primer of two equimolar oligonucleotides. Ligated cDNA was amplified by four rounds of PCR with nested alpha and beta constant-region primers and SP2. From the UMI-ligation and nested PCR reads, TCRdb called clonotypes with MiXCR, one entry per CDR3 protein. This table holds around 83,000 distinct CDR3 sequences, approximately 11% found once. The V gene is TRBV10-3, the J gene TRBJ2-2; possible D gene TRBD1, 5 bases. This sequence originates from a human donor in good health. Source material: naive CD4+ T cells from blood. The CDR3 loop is CAISIQAPGTGELFF. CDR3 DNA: TGTGCCATCAGTATACAGGCCCCGGGCACCGGGGAGCTGTTTTTT.